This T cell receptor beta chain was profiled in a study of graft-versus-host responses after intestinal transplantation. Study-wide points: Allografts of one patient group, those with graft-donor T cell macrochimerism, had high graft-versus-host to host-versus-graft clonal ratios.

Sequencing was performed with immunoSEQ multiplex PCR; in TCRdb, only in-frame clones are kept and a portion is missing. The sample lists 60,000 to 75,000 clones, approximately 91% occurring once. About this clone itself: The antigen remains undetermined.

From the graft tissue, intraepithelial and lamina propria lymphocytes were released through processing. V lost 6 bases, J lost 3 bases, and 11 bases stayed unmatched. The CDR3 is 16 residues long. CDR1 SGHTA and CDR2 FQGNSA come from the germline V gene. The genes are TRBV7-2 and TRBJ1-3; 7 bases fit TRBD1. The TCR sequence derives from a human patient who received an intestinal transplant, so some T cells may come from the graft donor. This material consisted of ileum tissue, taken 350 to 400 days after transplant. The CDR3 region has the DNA TGTGCCAGCAGTGATACAGGGGCGTTCGGTGGAAACACCATATATTTT. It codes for CASSDTGAFGGNTIYF.